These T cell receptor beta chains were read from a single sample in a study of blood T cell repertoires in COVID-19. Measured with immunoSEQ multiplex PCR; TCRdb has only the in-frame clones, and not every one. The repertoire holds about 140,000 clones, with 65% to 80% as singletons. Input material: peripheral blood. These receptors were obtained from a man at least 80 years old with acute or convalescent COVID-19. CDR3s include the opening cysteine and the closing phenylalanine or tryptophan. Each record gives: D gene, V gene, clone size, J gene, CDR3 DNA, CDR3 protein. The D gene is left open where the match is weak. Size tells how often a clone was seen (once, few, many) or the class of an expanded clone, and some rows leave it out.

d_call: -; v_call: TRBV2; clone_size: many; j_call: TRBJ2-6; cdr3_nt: TGTGCCAGCAGTGAAAGCATGGCCGGGTACTCTGGGGCCAACGTCCTGACTTTC; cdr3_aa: CASSESMAGYSGANVLTF
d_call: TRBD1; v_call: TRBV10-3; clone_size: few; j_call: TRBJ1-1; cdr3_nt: TGTGCCATCAGTGAAACAGGGGGCCACACTGAAGCTTTCTTT; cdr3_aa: CAISETGGHTEAFF
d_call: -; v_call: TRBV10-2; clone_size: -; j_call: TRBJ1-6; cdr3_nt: TGCGCCAGCAGGGGGCAGGGCCATAATTCACCCCTCCACTTT; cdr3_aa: CASRGQGHNSPLHF
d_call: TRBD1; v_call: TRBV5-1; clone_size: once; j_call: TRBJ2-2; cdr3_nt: TGCGCCAGCAGCCCCGGACAGGGGGCGAACACCGGGGAGCTGTTTTTT; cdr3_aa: CASSPGQGANTGELFF
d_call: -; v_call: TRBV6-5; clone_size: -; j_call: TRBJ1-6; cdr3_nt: TGTGCCAGCAGTTCGGAGGGTTCCTATAATTCACCCCTCCACTTT; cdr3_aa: CASSSEGSYNSPLHF
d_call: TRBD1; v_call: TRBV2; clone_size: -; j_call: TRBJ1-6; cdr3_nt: TGTGCCAGCACCATGAGGGTCCGGGACAGGGGGTCGCGGTCACCCCTCCACTTT; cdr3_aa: CASTMRVRDRGSRSPLHF
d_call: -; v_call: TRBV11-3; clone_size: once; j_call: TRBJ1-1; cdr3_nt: TGTGCCAGCAGCTTAGCTTCTAACACTGAAGCTTTCTTT; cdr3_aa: CASSLASNTEAFF
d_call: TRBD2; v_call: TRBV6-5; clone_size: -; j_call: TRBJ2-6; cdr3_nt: TGTGCCAGCAGCCCGGGGGGGCAAGGGGCCAACGTCCTGACTTTC; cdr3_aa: CASSPGGQGANVLTF
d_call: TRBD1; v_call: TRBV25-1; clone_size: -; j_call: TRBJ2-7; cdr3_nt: TGTGCCAGCAGTGACCCGGGACAGGGAAACGGCGAGCAGTACTTC; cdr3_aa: CASSDPGQGNGEQYF
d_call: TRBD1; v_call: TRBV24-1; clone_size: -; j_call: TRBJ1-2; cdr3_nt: TGTGCCACCCGGGGACAGGGTGATGGCTACACCTTC; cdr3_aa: CATRGQGDGYTF
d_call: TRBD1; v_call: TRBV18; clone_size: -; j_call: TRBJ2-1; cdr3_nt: TGTGCCAGCTCGCCGGGACAGGGGATCGATGAGCAGTTCTTC; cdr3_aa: CASSPGQGIDEQFF
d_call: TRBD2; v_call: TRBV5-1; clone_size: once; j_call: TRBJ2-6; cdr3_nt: TGCGCCAGCACCCGGGGGGTCTCTGGGGCCAACGTCCTGACTTTC; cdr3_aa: CASTRGVSGANVLTF
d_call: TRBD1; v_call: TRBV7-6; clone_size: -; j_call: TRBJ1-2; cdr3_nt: TGTGCCAGCAGCTTAGGGACAGGGACAAATGGCTACACCTTC; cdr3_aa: CASSLGTGTNGYTF
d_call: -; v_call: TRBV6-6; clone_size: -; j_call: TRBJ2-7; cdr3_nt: TGTGCCAGCAGTTACGGACTGCCCTCCTACGAGCAGTACTTC; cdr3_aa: CASSYGLPSYEQYF
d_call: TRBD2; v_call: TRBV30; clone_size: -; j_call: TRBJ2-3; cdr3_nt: TGTGCCTGGAGGAACGACGTAGGACTAGATACAGATACGCAGTATTTT; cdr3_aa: CAWRNDVGLDTDTQYF
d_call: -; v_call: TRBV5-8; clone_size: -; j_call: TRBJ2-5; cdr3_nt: TGTGCCAGCAGCTTAGTAGCTTCCGAGACCCAGTACTTC; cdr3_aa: CASSLVASETQYF
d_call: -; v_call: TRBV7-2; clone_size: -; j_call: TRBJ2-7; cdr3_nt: TGTGCCAGCAGCACAGTGGGTCAGGGATACTACGAGCAGTACTTC; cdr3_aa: CASSTVGQGYYEQYF
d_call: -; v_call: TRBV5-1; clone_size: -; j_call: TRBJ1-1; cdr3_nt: TGCGCCAGCAGCTTGGTCGGCAGGGTCTCGAACACTGAAGCTTTCTTT; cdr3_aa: CASSLVGRVSNTEAFF
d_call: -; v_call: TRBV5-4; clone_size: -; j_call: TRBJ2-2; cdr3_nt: TGTGCCAGCAGCTTGGTGAGCGGGGAGCTGTTTTTT; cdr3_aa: CASSLVSGELFF
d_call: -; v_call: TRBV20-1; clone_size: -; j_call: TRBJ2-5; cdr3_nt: TGCAGTGCTAGTGGTCTGGCCCCGGGAACCCAGTACTTC; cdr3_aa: CSASGLAPGTQYF
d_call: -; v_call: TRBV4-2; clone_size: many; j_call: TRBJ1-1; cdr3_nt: TGTGCCAGCAGCCCCGAAGGAGCGGGGAACACTGAAGCTTTCTTT; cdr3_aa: CASSPEGAGNTEAFF
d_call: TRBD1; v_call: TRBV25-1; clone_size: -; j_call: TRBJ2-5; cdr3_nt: TGTGCCAGCAGTGATCCCCGGACAGGCCGCGGGACCCAGTACTTC; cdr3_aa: CASSDPRTGRGTQYF
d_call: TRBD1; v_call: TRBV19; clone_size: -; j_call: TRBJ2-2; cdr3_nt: TGTGCCAGCCGGAGACAGGGGCGGAACACCGGGGAGCTGTTTTTT; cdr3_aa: CASRRQGRNTGELFF
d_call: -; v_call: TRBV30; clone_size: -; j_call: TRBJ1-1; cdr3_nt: TGTGCCCGGAGCAGGCAAACGAACACTGAAGCTTTCTTT; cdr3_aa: CARSRQTNTEAFF
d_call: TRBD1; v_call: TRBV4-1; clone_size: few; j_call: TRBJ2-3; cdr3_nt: TGCGCCAGCAGCCGCACGTGGACAGGGAAGGGCACAGATACGCAGTATTTT; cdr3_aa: CASSRTWTGKGTDTQYF
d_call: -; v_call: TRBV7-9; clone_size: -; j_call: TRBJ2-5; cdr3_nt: TGTGCCAGCAGCCCTCCGGGATGGGAGACCCAGTACTTC; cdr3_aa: CASSPPGWETQYF
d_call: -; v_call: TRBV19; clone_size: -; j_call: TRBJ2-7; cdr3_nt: TGTGCCAGTAGTATAGCCATCTCCTACGAGCAGTACTTC; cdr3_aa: CASSIAISYEQYF
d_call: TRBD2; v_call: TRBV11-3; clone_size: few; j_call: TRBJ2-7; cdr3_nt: TGTGCCAGCAGCCAGACCCGGGGGGGCCGAATCTACGAGCAGTACTTC; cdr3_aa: CASSQTRGGRIYEQYF
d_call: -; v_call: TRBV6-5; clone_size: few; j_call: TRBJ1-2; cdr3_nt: TGTGCCAGCAGTTATGGCCCACAACCTAACTATGGCTACACCTTC; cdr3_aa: CASSYGPQPNYGYTF
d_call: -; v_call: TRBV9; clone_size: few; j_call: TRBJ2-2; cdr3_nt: TGTGCCAGCAGCTCTCTACGGCGGGGTGGAACCGGGGAGCTGTTTTTT; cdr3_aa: CASSSLRRGGTGELFF
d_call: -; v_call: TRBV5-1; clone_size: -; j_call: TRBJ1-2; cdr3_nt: TGCGCCAGCAGCTTGGGACAGCAAAACTATGGCTACACCTTC; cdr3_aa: CASSLGQQNYGYTF
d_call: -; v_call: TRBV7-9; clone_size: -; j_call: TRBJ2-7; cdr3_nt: TGTGCCAGCAGCTTCCAGGGTGGTCGGTCCTACGAGCAGTACTTC; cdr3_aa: CASSFQGGRSYEQYF
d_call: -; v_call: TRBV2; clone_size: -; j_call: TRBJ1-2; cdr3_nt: TGTGCCAGCAGTGAAAACAGGGAATATGGCTACACCTTC; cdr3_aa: CASSENREYGYTF